The 9 T cell receptor beta chains below all came from one sample that was sequenced in a study of blood T cell repertoires in COVID-19. Data came from immunoSEQ multiplex PCR; TCRdb stores just in-frame clones and leaves some out. The sample includes tens of thousands of clones, around 90% seen only once; the top ten take approximately 2.9%. Specimen: peripheral blood. Receptor source: a man in his fifties or sixties with active COVID-19.

The V and J genes are TRBV4-1 and TRBJ1-2, with 9 positions matching TRBD1. Trimming at V came to 5 bases and at J to 2 bases, leaving 3 bases not matched to a gene. Germline lookup yields CDR1 MGHRA and CDR2 YSYEKL. The CDR3 totals 14 residues. The CDR3 is CASSGGQGNYGYTF. CDR3 coding DNA: TGCGCCAGCAGCGGAGGACAGGGGAACTATGGCTACACCTTC.

This clone appeared a single time. The chain has TRBV6-5 and TRBJ1-2; the D gene is possibly TRBD1 (5 bases). V dropped 5 bases and J dropped 0 bases, with 13 bases sitting between them. This CDR3 has 15 amino acids. Germline V gene sequence: CDR1 MNHEY, CDR2 SVGAGI. The chain's CDR3 is CASSTKGAPNYGYTF. The CDR3 nucleotides read TGTGCCAGCAGTACCAAAGGGGCCCCTAACTATGGCTACACCTTC.

The chain carries TRBV7-8 and TRBJ1-1, with D hard to call. Trimming removed 1 base at V and 8 bases at J, with 14 bases between. Germline values: CDR1 SGHVS, CDR2 FQNEAQ. This CDR3 region has 14 residues. CDR3 DNA sequence: TGTGCCAGCAGCTTAGGCCATACCGACGGGGAAGCTTTCTTT. The encoded protein is CASSLGHTDGEAFF.

V gene TRBV9 combines with J gene TRBJ2-3; TRBD2 matches 7 bases. With 0 bases clipped from V and 5 bases from J, the junction kept 9 bases outside the gene matches. This CDR3 spans 16 amino acids. Germline CDR1 SGDLS, CDR2 YYNGEE. CDR3 in DNA: TGTGCCAGCAGCGTAGTTCCAGCGGGGAAAAAAGATACGCAGTATTTT. This sequence encodes CASSVVPAGKKDTQYF.

The gene calls are TRBV6-2 or TRBV6-3 and TRBJ2-7; a possible D gene is TRBD1 (7 bases). V shed 0 bases and J shed 6 bases, with 15 bases lying between them. This CDR3 is built from 15 residues. Germline lookup yields CDR1 MNHEY and CDR2 SVGEGT. The CDR3 DNA sequence: TGTGCCAGCAGTTACTCGCTGGAGGGGGCGGGCGAGCAGTACTTC. Its translation is CASSYSLEGAGEQYF.

The gene calls are TRBV20-1 and TRBJ2-5; D not resolved. Trimming removed 3 bases from V and 3 bases from J, with 14 bases in between. The CDR3 extends over 14 amino acids. Germline V CDR1 and CDR2: DFQATT, SNEGSKA (reference sequence). CDR3 sequence reads: CSASGYGQEETQYF. The CDR3 DNA reads as TGCAGTGCTAGTGGTTATGGGCAGGAAGAGACCCAGTACTTC.

V and J are TRBV7-3 and TRBJ1-2; 10 nucleotides agree with TRBD1. After removal of 1 base from V and 7 bases from J, the junction contained 3 bases not matched to a gene. Germline V gene sequence: CDR1 SGHTA, CDR2 FQGTGA. The length of the CDR3 is 14 residues. CDR3 loop: CASSLRGQGSGYTF. CDR3 nucleotide sequence: TGTGCCAGCAGCTTAAGGGGACAGGGGTCTGGCTACACCTTC.

The chain employs TRBV15 and TRBJ1-1; D remains ambiguous. Trimming took off 0 bases at V and 3 bases at J, with 5 bases between the two ends. The CDR3 has 13 amino acids. The germline CDR1 and CDR2 sequences are LNHNV and YYDKDF (reference sequence). The CDR3 DNA follows: TGTGCCACCAGCAGAGATTCCTACACTGAAGCTTTCTTT. Protein: CATSRDSYTEAFF.

This chain links TRBV6-5 with TRBJ1-5; TRBD1 matches at 10 bases. Looked up from germline, CDR1 is MNHEY and CDR2 is SVGAGI. This CDR3 comprises 15 residues. The trim removed 7 bases at V and 4 bases at J, leaving 7 bases unmatched. This CDR3 is CASKTGTGDNQPQHF. DNA for the CDR3: TGTGCCAGCAAAACCGGGACAGGGGATAATCAGCCCCAGCATTTT.